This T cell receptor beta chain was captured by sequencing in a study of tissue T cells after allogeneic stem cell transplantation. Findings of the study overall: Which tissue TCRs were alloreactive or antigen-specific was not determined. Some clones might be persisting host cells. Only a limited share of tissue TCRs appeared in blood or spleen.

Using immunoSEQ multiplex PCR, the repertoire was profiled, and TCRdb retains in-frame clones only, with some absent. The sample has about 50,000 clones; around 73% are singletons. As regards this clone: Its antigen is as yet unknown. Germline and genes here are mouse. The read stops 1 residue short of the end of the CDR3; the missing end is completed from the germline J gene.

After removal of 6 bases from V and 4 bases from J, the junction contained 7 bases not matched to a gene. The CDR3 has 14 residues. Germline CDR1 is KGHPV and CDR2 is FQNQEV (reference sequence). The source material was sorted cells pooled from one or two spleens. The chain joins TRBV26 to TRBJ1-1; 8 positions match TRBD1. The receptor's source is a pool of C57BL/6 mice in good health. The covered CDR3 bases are TGTGCCAGCAGCATGACAGGGGTTGGCACAGAAGTCTTC. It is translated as CASSMTGVGTEVF. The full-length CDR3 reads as CASSMTGVGTEVFF.